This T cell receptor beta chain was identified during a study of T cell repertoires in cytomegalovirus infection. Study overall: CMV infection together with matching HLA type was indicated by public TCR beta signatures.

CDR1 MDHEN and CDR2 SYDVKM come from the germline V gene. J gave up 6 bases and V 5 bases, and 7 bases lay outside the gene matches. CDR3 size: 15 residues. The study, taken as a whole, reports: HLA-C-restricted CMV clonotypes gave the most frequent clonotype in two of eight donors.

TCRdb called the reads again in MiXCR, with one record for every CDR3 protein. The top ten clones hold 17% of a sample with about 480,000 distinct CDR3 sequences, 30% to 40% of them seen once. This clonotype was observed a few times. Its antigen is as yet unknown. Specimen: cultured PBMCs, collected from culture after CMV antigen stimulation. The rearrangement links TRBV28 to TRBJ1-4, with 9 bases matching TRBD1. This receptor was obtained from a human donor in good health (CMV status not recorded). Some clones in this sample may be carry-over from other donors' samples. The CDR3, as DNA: TGTGCCAGCAGTACAGCGGGACAGGGCGATGAAAAACTGTTTTTT. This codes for CASSTAGQGDEKLFF.